A selection of T cell receptor beta chains follows, all from one sample in a study of blood T cell repertoires in COVID-19. TCRdb's copy holds only in-frame clones and misses some; the assay was immunoSEQ multiplex PCR. The data contain about 83,000 clones, over 85% of them singletons. The sequencing sample was made of peripheral blood. Receptors originate from a woman aged 80 or older with active or convalescent COVID-19. Both conserved end residues are part of each CDR3. A D gene is named only where the DNA matches it firmly. A row's size may be missing; if present it is once, few, many or a size class.

d_call clone_size j_call v_call cdr3_aa cdr3_nt
- - TRBJ2-3 TRBV5-4 CASSLGQGGDTQYF TGTGCCAGCAGCTTGGGTCAGGGGGGAGATACGCAGTATTTT
- - TRBJ1-4 TRBV9 CASSVAPQINEKLFF TGTGCCAGCAGCGTAGCCCCACAGATTAATGAAAAACTGTTTTTT
- - TRBJ2-7 TRBV19 CASSSSSYEQYF TGTGCCAGTAGTAGCAGTTCCTACGAGCAGTACTTC
- - TRBJ1-2 TRBV24-1 CATSDSVTQSGGYTF TGTGCCACCAGTGACTCAGTAACACAGTCCGGTGGCTACACCTTC
- - TRBJ2-7 TRBV4-1 CASSQDPISEQYF TGCGCCAGCAGCCAAGATCCTATTTCCGAGCAGTACTTC
- - TRBJ2-4 TRBV7-5 CVRSHRGGGIQYF TGTGTCAGAAGCCACCGAGGCGGTGGCATTCAGTACTTC
- - TRBJ2-7 TRBV15 CATSRLLRVEQYF TGTGCCACCAGCAGACTCCTTCGAGTCGAGCAGTACTTC
TRBD1 - TRBJ1-1 TRBV28 CASRETGTFPEAFF TGTGCCAGCAGAGAGACAGGGACGTTCCCTGAAGCTTTCTTT
- - TRBJ2-3 TRBV5-4 CASSLAGGRTDTQYF TGTGCCAGCAGCTTGGCGGGGGGCCGCACAGATACGCAGTATTTT
- - TRBJ2-7 TRBV6-2/TRBV6-3 CASSSDSLLSYEQYF TGTGCCAGCAGTTCGGACTCCCTTTTGTCCTACGAGCAGTACTTC
TRBD2 - TRBJ2-2 TRBV7-2 CASSSFAGANTGELFF TGTGCCAGCAGCTCCTTTGCGGGGGCGAACACCGGGGAGCTGTTTTTT
- - TRBJ2-5 TRBV21-1 CASTLTPNGTDDETQYF TGTGCCAGCACACTCACTCCAAACGGGACAGATGATGAGACCCAGTACTTC
TRBD1 once TRBJ1-1 TRBV11-1 CASSFGAGGWTEAFF TGTGCCAGCAGCTTCGGAGCAGGGGGCTGGACTGAAGCTTTCTTT
TRBD1 - TRBJ2-7 TRBV6-5 CASSLRGQGYEQYF TGTGCCAGCAGTCTCCGGGGACAGGGCTACGAGCAGTACTTC
TRBD2 - TRBJ2-3 TRBV4-2 CASSQVSGGSSSTDTQYF TGTGCCAGCAGCCAAGTGAGCGGGGGGAGTTCTAGCACAGATACGCAGTATTTT
TRBD1 - TRBJ2-7 TRBV5-4 CASSADRVEQYF TGTGCCAGCAGCGCGGACAGGGTCGAGCAGTACTTC
- - TRBJ2-7 TRBV4-2 CASSPRAGAPHEQYF TGTGCCAGCAGCCCTCGGGCGGGGGCCCCCCACGAGCAGTACTTC
- - TRBJ2-3 TRBV6-5 CASRQGSPDTQYF TGTGCCAGCAGACAGGGTTCCCCAGATACGCAGTATTTT
- - TRBJ1-1 TRBV7-3 CASSLKAGVTEAFF TGTGCCAGCAGCTTAAAGGCAGGGGTGACTGAAGCTTTCTTT
- - TRBJ1-1 TRBV7-9 CASSLPGRSNTEAFF TGTGCCAGCAGCTTGCCCGGGAGGTCGAACACTGAAGCTTTCTTT
TRBD1 - TRBJ1-5 TRBV7-8 CASSLSRGPQPQHF TGTGCCAGCAGCTTAAGCAGGGGGCCTCAGCCCCAGCATTTT
- - TRBJ1-5 TRBV20-1 CSASMGGVPRQPQHF TGCAGTGCTAGTATGGGGGGGGTCCCCCGGCAGCCCCAGCATTTT
- - TRBJ2-2 TRBV24-1 CATSGDRPNTGELFF TGTGCCACCAGTGGCGACAGGCCGAACACCGGGGAGCTGTTTTTT
TRBD1 - TRBJ1-4 TRBV28 CASSLLGQGALKLFF TGTGCCAGCAGTTTATTGGGACAGGGGGCCTTAAAACTGTTTTTT
- once TRBJ1-5 TRBV30 CAWSVTGLHQPQHF TGTGCCTGGAGTGTAACGGGTCTTCATCAGCCCCAGCATTTT
TRBD1 - TRBJ2-7 TRBV27 CASSLSETGKTYEQYF TGTGCCAGCAGTTTATCGGAGACAGGGAAGACCTACGAGCAGTACTTC
- - TRBJ1-5 TRBV6-1 CASSEEGGNQPQHF TGTGCCAGCAGTGAGGAGGGTGGCAATCAGCCCCAGCATTTT
- - TRBJ1-1 TRBV27 CASSRRQAIHTEAFF TGTGCCAGCAGTAGAAGACAGGCCATACACACTGAAGCTTTCTTT
- - TRBJ1-6 TRBV19 CASKEGLYYNSPLHF TGTGCCAGTAAGGAGGGGCTCTACTATAATTCACCCCTCCACTTT
- - TRBJ1-6 TRBV7-9 CASSRGGSNSPLHF TGTGCCAGCAGCCGGGGGGGAAGTAATTCACCCCTCCACTTT
- - TRBJ2-2 TRBV5-1 CASILDSSTGELFF TGCGCCAGCATCCTTGACTCCTCCACCGGGGAGCTGTTTTTT